This TCR beta chain was retrieved from a study of blood T cell repertoires in COVID-19 (TCRdb year 2020). About the study as a whole: Collaborator samples came from the United States, Italy and Spain and covered acute and convalescent phases of COVID-19. The prospective study material was composed of cDNA or gDNA derived from T cells, B-cell-depleted T cells, or PBMCs. Subjects who had been exposed to COVID-19, were actively infected with it, or had recovered from it provided the deeply sampled blood TCRbeta repertoires that made up the dataset. The repertoires were made available in a free public database intended to serve as a resource for research on the immune response to SARS-CoV-2. Samples were obtained from the ongoing ImmuneRACE study (first 160 participants) and from about 1,300 subjects provided by 6 global collaborators. Sample metadata almost always included a de-identified subject ID, COVID-19 status, age in years and sex. Where HLA class I and class II types were available, the types were taken from metadata supplied by the sample provider, not from assay-based typing.

Each collaborating institution followed its own protocols to collect whole blood in K2EDTA tubes. For TCRbeta analysis, collaborators shipped samples as frozen whole blood, isolated PBMCs, or DNA extracted from either of those sample types. The immunoSEQ Assay, a bias-controlled multiplex PCR, was used to amplify TCRbeta CDR3 regions from genomic DNA. Per the original workflow: Within the assay, amplification of reference gene primers was used to estimate how many nucleated cells each sample contained. Sequence reads were collapsed and filtered to measure the absolute abundance of every unique TCRbeta CDR3 rearrangement. For each sample, productive Simpson clonality was calculated as the square root of Simpson's diversity index over productive rearrangements. TCRdb retrieved this table from immuneACCESS and kept in-frame rearrangements only. Not all clones are present; in checked studies, unresolved V genes account for under half, and no reason is known for the remainder. V, J and clone size reflect that table, while D and trimming were determined from the DNA. For this sample the table gives about 18,000 clones, of which roughly 88% were detected only once. Roughly 16% of the sample rests with the top ten.

Study-wide conclusions, independent of this receptor: Clinical and demographic metadata were provided uncurated, with the amount varying by source and participant.

As concerns this clone: Its target antigen remains unknown. Within one base of it there is no much larger clone, and no base qualities were kept.

Reading the germline V gene gives CDR1 KGHSH and CDR2 LQKENI. The CDR3 numbers 14 residues from cysteine through phenylalanine. The entry retains the CDR3 DNA only, 42 bases that are in frame from base 1. The junction shows trimming of 8 bases on V and 4 bases on J, plus 17 bases between the germline ends. The V gene is TRBV18 and the J gene is TRBJ1-1; the D gene is possibly TRBD1, with 5 bases matching. The sequenced sample consisted of peripheral blood. The TCR was taken from a human donor in a cohort sampled during active COVID-19. The CDR3 reads CASAVNRGGTEAFF. The DNA sequence is as follows: TGTGCCAGCGCAGTTAATAGGGGAGGCACTGAAGCTTTCTTT.